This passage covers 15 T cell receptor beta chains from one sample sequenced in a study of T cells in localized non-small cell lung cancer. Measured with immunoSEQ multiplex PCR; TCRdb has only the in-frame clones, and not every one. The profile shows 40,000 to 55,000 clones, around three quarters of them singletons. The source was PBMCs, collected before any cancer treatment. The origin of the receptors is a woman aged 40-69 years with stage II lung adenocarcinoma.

The CDR3, as DNA: TGCAGCGTGATCCCCGGGACGCTTAACTCCTACGAGCAGTACTTC. Translating gives CSVIPGTLNSYEQYF. The chain couples TRBV29-1 to TRBJ2-7; D tentatively reads TRBD1 or TRBD2 (5 bases each). Germline V gene lookup returns CDR1 SQVTM and CDR2 ANQGSEA. V lost 6 bases and J 0 bases, leaving 18 bases between the germline ends. The CDR3 sequence is 15 residues long.

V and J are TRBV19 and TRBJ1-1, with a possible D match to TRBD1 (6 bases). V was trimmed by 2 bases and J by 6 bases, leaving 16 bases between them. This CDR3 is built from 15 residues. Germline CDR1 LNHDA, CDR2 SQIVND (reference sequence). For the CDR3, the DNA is TGTGCCAGTAGTATACTAACAGGGAGAGTTGCTGAAGCTTTCTTT. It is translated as CASSILTGRVAEAFF.

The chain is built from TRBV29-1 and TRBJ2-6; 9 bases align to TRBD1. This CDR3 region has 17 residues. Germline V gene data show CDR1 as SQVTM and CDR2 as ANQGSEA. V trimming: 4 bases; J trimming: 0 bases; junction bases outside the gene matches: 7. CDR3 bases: TGCAGCGTTGGAGGGACAGGGTCCAACTCTGGGGCCAACGTCCTGACTTTC. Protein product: CSVGGTGSNSGANVLTF.

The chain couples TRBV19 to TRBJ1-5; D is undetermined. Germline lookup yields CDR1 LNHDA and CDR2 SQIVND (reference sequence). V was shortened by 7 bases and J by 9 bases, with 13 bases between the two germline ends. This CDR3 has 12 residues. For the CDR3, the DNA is TGTGCCAGTATTGGCAGAACCGGGCCCCAGCATTTT. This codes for CASIGRTGPQHF.

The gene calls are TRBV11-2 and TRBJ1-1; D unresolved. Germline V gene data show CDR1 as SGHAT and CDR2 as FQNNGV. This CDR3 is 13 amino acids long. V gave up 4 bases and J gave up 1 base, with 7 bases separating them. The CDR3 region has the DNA TGTGCCAGCAGCTACACAGAGAACACTGAAGCTTTCTTT. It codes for CASSYTENTEAFF.

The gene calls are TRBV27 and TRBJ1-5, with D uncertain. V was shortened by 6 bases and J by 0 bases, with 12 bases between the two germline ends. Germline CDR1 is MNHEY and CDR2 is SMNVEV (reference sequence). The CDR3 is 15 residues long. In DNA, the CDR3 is TGTGCCAGCAGCCCCCCGGGTTATAGCAATCAGCCCCAGCATTTT. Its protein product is CASSPPGYSNQPQHF.

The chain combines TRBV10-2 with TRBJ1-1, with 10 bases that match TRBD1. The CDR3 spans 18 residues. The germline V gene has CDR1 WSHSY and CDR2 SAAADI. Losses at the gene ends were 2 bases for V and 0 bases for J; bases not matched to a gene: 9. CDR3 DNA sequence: TGCGCCAGCAGTGAGGTGTTGGGACAGGGGAGCTTGAACACTGAAGCTTTCTTT. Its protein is CASSEVLGQGSLNTEAFF.

The CDR3 region is CASSSGSQGRGWAFF. For the CDR3, the DNA is TGTGCCAGCAGTTCCGGATCTCAGGGACGTGGCTGGGCTTTCTTT. The V call is TRBV28, the J call TRBJ1-1; TRBD1 is a possible D gene (5 bases). Germline assignment: CDR1 MDHEN and CDR2 SYDVKM. V lost 4 bases to trimming and J lost 11 bases, with 23 bases between them. The CDR3 covers 15 residues.

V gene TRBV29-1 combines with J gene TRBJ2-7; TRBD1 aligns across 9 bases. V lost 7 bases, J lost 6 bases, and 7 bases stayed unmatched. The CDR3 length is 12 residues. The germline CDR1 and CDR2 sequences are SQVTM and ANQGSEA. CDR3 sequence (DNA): TGCAGCGCAAGGGACAGGGTAGGCGAGCAGTACTTC. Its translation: CSARDRVGEQYF.

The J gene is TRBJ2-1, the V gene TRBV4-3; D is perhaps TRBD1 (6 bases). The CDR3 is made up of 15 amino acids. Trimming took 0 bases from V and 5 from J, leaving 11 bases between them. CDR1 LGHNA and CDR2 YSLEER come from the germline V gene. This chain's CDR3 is CASSQEGARNNEQFF. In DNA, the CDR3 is TGCGCCAGCAGCCAAGAGGGGGCCAGGAACAATGAGCAGTTCTTC.

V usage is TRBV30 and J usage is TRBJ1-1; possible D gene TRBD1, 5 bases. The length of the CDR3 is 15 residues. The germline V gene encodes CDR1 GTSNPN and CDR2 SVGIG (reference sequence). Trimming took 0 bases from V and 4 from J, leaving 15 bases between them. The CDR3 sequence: CAWSVLGTRSTEAFF. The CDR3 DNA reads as TGTGCCTGGAGTGTACTAGGGACTCGGAGCACTGAAGCTTTCTTT.

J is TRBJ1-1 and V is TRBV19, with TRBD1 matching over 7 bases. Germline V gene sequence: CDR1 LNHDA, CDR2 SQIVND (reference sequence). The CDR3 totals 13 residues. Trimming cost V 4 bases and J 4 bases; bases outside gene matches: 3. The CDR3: CASSTNRGTEAFF. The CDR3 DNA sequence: TGTGCCAGTAGTACCAACAGGGGCACTGAAGCTTTCTTT.

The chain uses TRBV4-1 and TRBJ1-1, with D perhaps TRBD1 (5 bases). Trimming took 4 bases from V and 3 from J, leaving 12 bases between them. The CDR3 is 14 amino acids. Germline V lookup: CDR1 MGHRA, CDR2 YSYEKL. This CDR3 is CASSPRQLDTEAFF. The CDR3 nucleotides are TGCGCCAGCAGCCCTCGACAGCTTGACACTGAAGCTTTCTTT.

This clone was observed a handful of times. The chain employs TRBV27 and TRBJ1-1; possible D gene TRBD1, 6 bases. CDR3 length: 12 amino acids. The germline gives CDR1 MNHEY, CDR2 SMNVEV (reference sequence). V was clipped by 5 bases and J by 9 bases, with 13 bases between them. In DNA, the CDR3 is TGTGCCAGCAGTCCCCAGGGGAGGAAAGCTTTCTTT. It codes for CASSPQGRKAFF.

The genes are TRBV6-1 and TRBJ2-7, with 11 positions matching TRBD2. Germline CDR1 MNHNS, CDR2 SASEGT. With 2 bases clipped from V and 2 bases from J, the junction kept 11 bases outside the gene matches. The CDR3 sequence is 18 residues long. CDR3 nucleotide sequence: TGTGCCAGCAGTGAACACCTAGCGGGGGGCGGGAGGGCCTACGAGCAGTACTTC. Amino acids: CASSEHLAGGGRAYEQYF.